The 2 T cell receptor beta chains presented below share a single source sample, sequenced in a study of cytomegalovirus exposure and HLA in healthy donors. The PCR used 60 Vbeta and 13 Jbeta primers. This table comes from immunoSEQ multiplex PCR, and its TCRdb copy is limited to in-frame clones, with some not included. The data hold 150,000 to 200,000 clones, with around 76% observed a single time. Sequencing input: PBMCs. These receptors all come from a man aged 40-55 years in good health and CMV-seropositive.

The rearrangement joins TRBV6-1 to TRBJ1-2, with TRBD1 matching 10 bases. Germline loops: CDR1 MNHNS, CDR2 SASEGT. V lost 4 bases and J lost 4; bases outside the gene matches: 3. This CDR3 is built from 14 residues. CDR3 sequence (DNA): TGTGCCAGCAGTGGACAGGGGGCTGGCTATGGCTACACCTTC. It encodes CASSGQGAGYGYTF.

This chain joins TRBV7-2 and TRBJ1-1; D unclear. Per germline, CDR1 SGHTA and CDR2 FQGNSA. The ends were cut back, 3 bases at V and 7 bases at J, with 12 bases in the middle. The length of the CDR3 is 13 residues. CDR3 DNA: TGTGCCAGCAGCTTGAGCTGGTACGGTGAAGCTTTCTTT. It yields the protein CASSLSWYGEAFF.